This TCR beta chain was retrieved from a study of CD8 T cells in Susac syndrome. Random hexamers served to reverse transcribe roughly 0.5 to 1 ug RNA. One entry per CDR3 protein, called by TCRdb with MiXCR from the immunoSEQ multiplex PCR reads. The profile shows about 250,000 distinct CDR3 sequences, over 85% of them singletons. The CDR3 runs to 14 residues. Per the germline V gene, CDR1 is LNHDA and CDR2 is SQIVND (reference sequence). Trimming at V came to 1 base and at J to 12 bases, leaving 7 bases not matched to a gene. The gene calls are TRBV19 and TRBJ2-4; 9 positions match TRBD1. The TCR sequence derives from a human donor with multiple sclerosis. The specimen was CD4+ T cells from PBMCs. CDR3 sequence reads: CASSIVDRGGGQYF. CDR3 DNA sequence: TGTGCCAGTAGTATAGTGGACAGGGGCGGCGGTCAGTACTTC.